Here is one TCR beta chain with its context. Its antigen is unknown. Unmatched junction bases numbered 12, after V lost 6 bases and J lost 5 bases. This CDR3 is 16 amino acids long. The germline V gene encodes CDR1 SGHTA and CDR2 FQGNSA. TCRdb reprocessed the reads with MiXCR, giving one entry per CDR3 protein. The table lists around 570,000 distinct CDR3 sequences, about 39% of them singletons. The data are from a study of T cell repertoires in cytomegalovirus infection. Whole-study context: It can be stated that public TCR beta signatures indicated CMV infection as well as a matching HLA type. Study-wide results and limits: Public TCR beta family frequency separated CMV-and-HLA carriers, including in an independent cohort. Dominating the ex vivo response were TCR beta clonotypes that were CMV-specific and HLA-C-restricted.

This receptor was identified in a human donor in good health (CMV status not recorded). Some clones in this sample may be carry-over from other donors' samples. The chain joins TRBV7-2 to TRBJ2-1; TRBD2 aligns across 8 bases. The sample here was cultured PBMCs, taken from culture after CMV antigen stimulation. CDR3 sequence (DNA): TGTGCCAGCAGATCATACACCGGGACTAGGAACAATGAGCAGTTCTTC. As protein: CASRSYTGTRNNEQFF.